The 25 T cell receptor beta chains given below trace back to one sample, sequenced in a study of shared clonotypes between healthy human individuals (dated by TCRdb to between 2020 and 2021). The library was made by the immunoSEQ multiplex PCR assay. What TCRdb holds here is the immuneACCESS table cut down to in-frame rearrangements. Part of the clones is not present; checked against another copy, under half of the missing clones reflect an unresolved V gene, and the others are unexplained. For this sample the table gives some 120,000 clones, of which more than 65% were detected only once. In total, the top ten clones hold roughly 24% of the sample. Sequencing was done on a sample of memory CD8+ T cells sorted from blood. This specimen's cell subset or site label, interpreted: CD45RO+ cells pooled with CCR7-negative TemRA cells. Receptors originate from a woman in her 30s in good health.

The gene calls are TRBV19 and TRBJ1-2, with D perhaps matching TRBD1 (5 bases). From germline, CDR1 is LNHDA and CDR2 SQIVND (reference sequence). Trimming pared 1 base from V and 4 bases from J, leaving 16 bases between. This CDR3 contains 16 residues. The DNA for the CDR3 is TGTGCCAGTAGTATAGTACAGCCCGGGCAGGGCTATGGCTACACCTTC. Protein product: CASSIVQPGQGYGYTF. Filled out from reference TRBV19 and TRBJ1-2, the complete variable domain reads DGGITQSPKYLFRKEGQNVTLSCEQNLNHDAMYWYRQDPGQGLRLIYYSQIVNDFQKGDIAEGYSVSREKKESFPLTVTSAQKNPTAFYLCASSIVQPGQGYGYTFGSGTRLTVV.

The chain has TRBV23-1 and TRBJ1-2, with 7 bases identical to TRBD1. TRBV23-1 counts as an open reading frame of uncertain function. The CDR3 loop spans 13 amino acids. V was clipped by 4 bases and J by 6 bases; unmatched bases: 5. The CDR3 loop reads CASSRQGVDGYTF. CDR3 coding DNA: TGCGCCAGCAGTCGACAGGGTGTCGATGGCTACACCTTC.

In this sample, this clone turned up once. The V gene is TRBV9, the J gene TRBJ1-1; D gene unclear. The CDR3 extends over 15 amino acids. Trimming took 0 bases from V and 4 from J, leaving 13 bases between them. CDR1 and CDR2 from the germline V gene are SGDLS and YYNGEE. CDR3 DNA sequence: TGTGCCAGCAGCGTAGGCGGGGTCCCGACCACTGAAGCTTTCTTT. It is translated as CASSVGGVPTTEAFF.

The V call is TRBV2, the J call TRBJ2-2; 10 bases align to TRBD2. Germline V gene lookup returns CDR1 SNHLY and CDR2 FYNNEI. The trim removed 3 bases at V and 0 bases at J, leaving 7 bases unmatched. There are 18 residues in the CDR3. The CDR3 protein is CASSEFASGRSNTGELFF. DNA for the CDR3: TGTGCCAGCAGTGAGTTTGCTAGCGGGAGATCGAACACCGGGGAGCTGTTTTTT.

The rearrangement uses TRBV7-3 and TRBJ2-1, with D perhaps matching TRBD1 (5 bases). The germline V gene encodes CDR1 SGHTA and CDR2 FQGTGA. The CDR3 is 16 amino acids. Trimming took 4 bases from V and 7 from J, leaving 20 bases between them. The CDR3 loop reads CASSSLGAAVGNEQFF. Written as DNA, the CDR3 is TGTGCCAGCAGCTCGCTAGGGGCTGCCGTCGGGAATGAGCAGTTCTTC.

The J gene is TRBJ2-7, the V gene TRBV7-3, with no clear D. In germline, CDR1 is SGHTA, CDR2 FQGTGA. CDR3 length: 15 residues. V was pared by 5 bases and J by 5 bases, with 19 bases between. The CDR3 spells CASSPSVVRRHEQYF. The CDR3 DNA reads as TGTGCCAGCAGCCCTTCCGTTGTTCGTAGGCACGAGCAGTACTTC.

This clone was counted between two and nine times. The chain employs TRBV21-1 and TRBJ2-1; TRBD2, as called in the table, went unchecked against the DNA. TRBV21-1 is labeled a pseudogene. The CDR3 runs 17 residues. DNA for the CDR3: TGTGCCAGCCGGAGGGTAGGGTCCCAGGAAACATTCAGTGAGCAGTTCTTC. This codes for CASRRVGSQETFSEQFF.

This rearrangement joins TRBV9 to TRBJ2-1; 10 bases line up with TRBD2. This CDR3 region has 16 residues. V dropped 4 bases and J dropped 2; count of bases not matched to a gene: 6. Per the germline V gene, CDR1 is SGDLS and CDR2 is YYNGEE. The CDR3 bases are TGTGCCAGCAGCATTAATCTAGCGGGAGCCTACAATGAGCAGTTCTTC. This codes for CASSINLAGAYNEQFF.

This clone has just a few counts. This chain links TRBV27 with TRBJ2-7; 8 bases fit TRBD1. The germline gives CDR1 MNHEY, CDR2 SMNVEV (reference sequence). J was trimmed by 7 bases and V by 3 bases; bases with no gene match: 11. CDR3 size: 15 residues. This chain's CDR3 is CASSFLGQGAWEQYF. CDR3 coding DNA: TGTGCCAGCAGTTTTTTAGGGCAGGGGGCTTGGGAGCAGTACTTC.

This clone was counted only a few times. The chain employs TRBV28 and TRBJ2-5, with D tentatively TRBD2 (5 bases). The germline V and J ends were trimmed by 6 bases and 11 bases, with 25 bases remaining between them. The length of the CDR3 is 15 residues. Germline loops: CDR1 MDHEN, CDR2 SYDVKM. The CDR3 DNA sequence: TGTGCCAGCAGCTCCACGGTAGGGTCCCTCGGGGAGCAGTACTTC. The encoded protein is CASSSTVGSLGEQYF.

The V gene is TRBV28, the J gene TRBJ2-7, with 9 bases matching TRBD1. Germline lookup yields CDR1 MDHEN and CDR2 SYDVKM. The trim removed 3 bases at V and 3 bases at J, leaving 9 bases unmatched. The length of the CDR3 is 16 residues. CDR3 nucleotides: TGTGCCAGCAGTTTTGACCCGGGACAGGGATTCTACGAGCAGTACTTC. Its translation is CASSFDPGQGFYEQYF.

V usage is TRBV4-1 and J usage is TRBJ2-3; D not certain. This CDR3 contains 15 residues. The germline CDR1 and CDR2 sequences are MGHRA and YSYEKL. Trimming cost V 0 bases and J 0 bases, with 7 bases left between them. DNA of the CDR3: TGCGCCAGCAGCCAAGATTTATACAGCACAGATACGCAGTATTTT. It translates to CASSQDLYSTDTQYF.

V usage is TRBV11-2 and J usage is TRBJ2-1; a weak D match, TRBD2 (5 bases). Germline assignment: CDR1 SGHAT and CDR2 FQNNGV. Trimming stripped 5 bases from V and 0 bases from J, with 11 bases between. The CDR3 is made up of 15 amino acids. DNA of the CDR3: TGTGCCAGCAGCCCACTAGGCCGCTCCTACAATGAGCAGTTCTTC. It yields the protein CASSPLGRSYNEQFF.

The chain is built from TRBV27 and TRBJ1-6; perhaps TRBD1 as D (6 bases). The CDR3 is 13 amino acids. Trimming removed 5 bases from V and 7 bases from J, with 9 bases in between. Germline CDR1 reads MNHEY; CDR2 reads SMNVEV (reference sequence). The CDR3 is CASSRGQNSPLHF. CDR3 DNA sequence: TGTGCCAGCAGTCGAGGACAGAATTCACCCCTCCACTTT.

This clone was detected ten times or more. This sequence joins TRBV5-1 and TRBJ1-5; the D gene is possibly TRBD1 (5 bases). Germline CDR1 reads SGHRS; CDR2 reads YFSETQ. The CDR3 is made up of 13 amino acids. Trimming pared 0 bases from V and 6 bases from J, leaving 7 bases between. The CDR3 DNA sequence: TGCGCCAGCAGCTTGGACAGGAGTCAGCCCCAGCATTTT. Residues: CASSLDRSQPQHF.

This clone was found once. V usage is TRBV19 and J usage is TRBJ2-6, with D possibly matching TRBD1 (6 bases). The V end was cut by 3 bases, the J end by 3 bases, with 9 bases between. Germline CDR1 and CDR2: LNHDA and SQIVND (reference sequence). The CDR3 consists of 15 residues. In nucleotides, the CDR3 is TGTGCCAGTAGTATCTTACAGGGTGGGGCCAACGTCCTGACTTTC. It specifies CASSILQGGANVLTF.

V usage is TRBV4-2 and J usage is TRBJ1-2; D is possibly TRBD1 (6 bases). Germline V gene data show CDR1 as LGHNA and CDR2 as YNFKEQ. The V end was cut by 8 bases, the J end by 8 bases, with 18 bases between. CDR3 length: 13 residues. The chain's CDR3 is CASHTAGADGYTF. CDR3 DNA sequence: TGTGCCAGCCATACAGCAGGGGCGGACGGCTACACCTTC.

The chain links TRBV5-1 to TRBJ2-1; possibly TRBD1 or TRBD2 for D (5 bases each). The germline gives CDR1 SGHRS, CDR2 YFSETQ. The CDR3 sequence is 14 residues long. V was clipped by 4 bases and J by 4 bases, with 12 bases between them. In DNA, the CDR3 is TGCGCCAGCAGCCTCGGGGACCCTTACAATGAGCAGTTCTTC. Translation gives CASSLGDPYNEQFF.

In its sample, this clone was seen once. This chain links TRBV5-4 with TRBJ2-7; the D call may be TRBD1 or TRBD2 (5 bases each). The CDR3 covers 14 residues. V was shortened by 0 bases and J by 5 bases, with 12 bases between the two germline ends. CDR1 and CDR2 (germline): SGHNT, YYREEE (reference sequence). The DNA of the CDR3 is TGTGCCAGCAGCTTGGAGAGGGGTAAACACGAGCAGTACTTC. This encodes CASSLERGKHEQYF.

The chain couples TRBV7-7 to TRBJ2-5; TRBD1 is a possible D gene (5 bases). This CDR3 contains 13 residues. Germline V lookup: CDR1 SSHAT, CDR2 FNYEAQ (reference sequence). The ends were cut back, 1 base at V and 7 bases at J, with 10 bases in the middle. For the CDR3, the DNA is TGTGCCAGCAGCTTAGAACAGGCCGGGACCCAGTACTTC. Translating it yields CASSLEQAGTQYF.

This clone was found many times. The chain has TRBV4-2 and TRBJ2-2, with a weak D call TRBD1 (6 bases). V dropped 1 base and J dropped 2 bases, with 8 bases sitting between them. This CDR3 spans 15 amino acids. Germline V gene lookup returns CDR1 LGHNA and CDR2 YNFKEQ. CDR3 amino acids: CASSQVTGNTGELFF. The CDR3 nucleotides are TGTGCCAGCAGCCAAGTGACAGGAAACACCGGGGAGCTGTTTTTT.

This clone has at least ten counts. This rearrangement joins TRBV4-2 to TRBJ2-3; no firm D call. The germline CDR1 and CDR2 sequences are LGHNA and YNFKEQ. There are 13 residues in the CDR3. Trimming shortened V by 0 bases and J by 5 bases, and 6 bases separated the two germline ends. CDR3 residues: CASSQEIQDTQYF. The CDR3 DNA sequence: TGTGCCAGCAGCCAAGAGATACAAGATACGCAGTATTTT.

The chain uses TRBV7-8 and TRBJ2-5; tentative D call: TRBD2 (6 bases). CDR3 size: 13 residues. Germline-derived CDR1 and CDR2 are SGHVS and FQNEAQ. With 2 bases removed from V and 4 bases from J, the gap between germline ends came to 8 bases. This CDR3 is CASSLLASETQYF. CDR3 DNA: TGTGCCAGCAGCTTACTAGCGTCAGAGACCCAGTACTTC.

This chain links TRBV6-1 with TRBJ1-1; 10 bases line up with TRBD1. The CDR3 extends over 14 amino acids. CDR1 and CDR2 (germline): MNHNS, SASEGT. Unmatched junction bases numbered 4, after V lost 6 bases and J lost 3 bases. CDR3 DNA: TGTGCCAGCAGGTTGGACAGGGGGTACACTGAAGCTTTCTTT. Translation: CASRLDRGYTEAFF.

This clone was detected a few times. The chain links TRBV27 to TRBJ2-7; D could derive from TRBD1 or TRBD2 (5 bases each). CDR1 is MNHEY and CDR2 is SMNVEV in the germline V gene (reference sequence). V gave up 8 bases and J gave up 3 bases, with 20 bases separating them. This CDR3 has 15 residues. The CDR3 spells CASAPADKGFYEQYF. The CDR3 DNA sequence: TGTGCCAGCGCCCCAGCGGACAAAGGGTTCTACGAGCAGTACTTC.